This passage covers 8 T cell receptor beta chains from one sample sequenced in a study of OX40 agonist ivuxolimab in advanced cancers. The assay was immunoSEQ multiplex PCR, and TCRdb's table has in-frame clones only and misses some. The sample shows about 32,000 clones, 70% to 85% of them seen only once. This material consisted of CD4+ or CD8+ T cells sorted from blood, taken in a trial of the OX40 agonist ivuxolimab. These TCRs come from an adult with an advanced solid tumor such as melanoma, head and neck, liver or kidney cancer.

The chain has TRBV6-5 and TRBJ1-1; D gene uncertain. The length of the CDR3 is 13 residues. Germline V gene sequence: CDR1 MNHEY, CDR2 SVGAGI. Trimming took 6 bases from V and 8 from J, leaving 16 bases between them. CDR3 amino acids: CASRIQSAGEAFF. CDR3 sequence (DNA): TGTGCCAGCAGGATACAGTCAGCGGGCGAAGCTTTCTTT.

The rearrangement uses TRBV2 and TRBJ2-3; D remains ambiguous. V was clipped by 2 bases and J by 4 bases, with 13 bases between them. Germline V gene lookup returns CDR1 SNHLY and CDR2 FYNNEI. CDR3 length: 15 amino acids. CDR3: CASSEPPLGSDTQYF. As DNA, the CDR3 is TGTGCCAGCAGTGAACCACCCCTGGGGTCAGATACGCAGTATTTT.

The genes are TRBV7-2 and TRBJ2-5; 9 bases map to TRBD2. The CDR3 spans 15 residues. With 1 base clipped from V and 2 bases from J, the junction kept 2 bases outside the gene matches. Germline CDR1 and CDR2: SGHTA and FQGNSA. In nucleotides, the CDR3 is TGTGCCAGCAGCTTAGGGACTAGCGAGCAAGAGACCCAGTACTTC. Translation: CASSLGTSEQETQYF.

This chain connects TRBV10-3 to TRBJ2-1; D gene unclear. Germline V gene lookup returns CDR1 ENHRY and CDR2 SYGVKD. Trimming took 4 bases from V and 1 from J, leaving 17 bases between them. The length of the CDR3 is 17 residues. The CDR3 coding sequence is TGTGCCATCAGTGCCCTAGGACGTACTGTATCCTACAATGAGCAGTTCTTC. This gives the protein CAISALGRTVSYNEQFF.

The V gene is TRBV28, the J gene TRBJ1-1; D is possibly TRBD1 (5 bases). The CDR3 spans 16 residues. Germline values: CDR1 MDHEN, CDR2 SYDVKM. Trimming shortened V by 3 bases and J by 1 base, and 15 bases separated the two germline ends. This CDR3 is CASSFHYLGPNTEAFF. The CDR3, as DNA: TGTGCCAGCAGTTTTCACTACTTGGGACCGAACACTGAAGCTTTCTTT. Filled out from reference TRBV28 and TRBJ1-1, the complete variable domain reads DVKVTQSSRYLVKRTGEKVFLECVQDMDHENMFWYRQDPGLGLRLIYFSYDVKMKEKGDIPEGYSVSREKKERFSLILESASTNQTSMYLCASSFHYLGPNTEAFFGQGTRLTVV.

The V gene is TRBV4-1, the J gene TRBJ1-1, with TRBD1 matching over 8 bases. The CDR3 contains 15 residues. CDR1 and CDR2 from the germline V gene are MGHRA and YSYEKL. V was clipped by 0 bases and J by 2 bases; unmatched bases: 2. The CDR3 bases are TGCGCCAGCAGCCAAGACCAGGGGGCTAACACTGAAGCTTTCTTT. Translated: CASSQDQGANTEAFF.

This chain links TRBV7-9 with TRBJ1-2, with D unclear. Trimming removed 4 bases from V and 4 bases from J, with 13 bases in between. The CDR3 spans 14 residues. The V gene's germline CDR1 is SEHNR and CDR2 FQNEAQ (reference sequence). CDR3 nucleotides: TGTGCCAGCAGCTCGACGGTCCCCACCTATGGCTACACCTTC. This codes for CASSSTVPTYGYTF.

This chain links TRBV7-9 with TRBJ2-7; no reliable D call. This CDR3 contains 11 residues. Germline CDR1 and CDR2: SEHNR and FQNEAQ (reference sequence). V dropped 5 bases and J dropped 0 bases, with 2 bases sitting between them. The DNA of the CDR3 is TGTGCCAGCAGCAACTCCTACGAGCAGTACTTC. Translating it yields CASSNSYEQYF. The entire variable domain, with the rest obtained from reference TRBV7-9 and TRBJ2-7, is as follows: DTGVSQNPRHKITKRGQNVTFRCDPISEHNRLYWYRQTLGQGPEFLTYFQNEAQLEKSRLLSDRFSAERPKGSFSTLEIQRTEQGDSAMYLCASSNSYEQYFGPGTRLTVT.